This TCR beta chain was sequenced in a study of T-cell reconstitution after alpha-beta-depleted transplantation in children. Study conclusions and caveats: There were reportedly several hundred expanded graft clones from which alpha-beta T cells came about two months after transplant. T cells produced anew were the main source of T-cell counts and diversity one year after transplant. Day-60 TCRbeta diversity that was high in some patients was derived from surviving recipient T cells and thymic progenitors.

Unique molecular identifiers were built into the TCRbeta library. TCRdb passed the PCR reads through MiXCR, listing each CDR3 protein once. The sample lists just over 950,000 distinct CDR3 sequences; about 29% were seen once. CDR1 is SGHRS, CDR2 YFSETQ, per germline. This CDR3 has 17 residues. After removal of 4 bases from V and 1 base from J, the junction contained 4 bases not matched to a gene. There are a few counts of this clonotype. Antigen: not known. V gene TRBV5-1 combines with J gene TRBJ2-3; 15 nucleotides line up with TRBD2. The material was PBMCs, mostly from graft donor cells, obtained 360 days after TCRalphabeta/CD19-depleted stem cell transplant. This receptor was taken from a boy less than two years old who had a stem cell transplant for SCID, so the T cells may come from the graft donor. This CDR3 is CASSRTSGGAGTDTQYF. CDR3 DNA: TGCGCCAGCAGCAGGACTAGCGGGGGGGCCGGCACAGATACGCAGTATTTT.